Detailed here is one T cell receptor (beta chain). This entry is derived from a study of blood T cell repertoires in COVID-19. Study-wide context: COVID-19 samples collected from the United States, Italy and Spain covered acute and convalescent phases. Sources were T cells, B-cell-depleted T cells, or PBMCs; the material itself was cDNA or gDNA.

Per the original data handling: Estimates of nucleated cell counts were drawn from the amplification of reference gene primers. Some clones are missing from TCRdb's copy, which holds only in-frame ones; the method was immunoSEQ multiplex PCR. The DNA gave D and trimming, while V, J and clone size come from that table. The sample carries about 100,000 clones, 80% to 95% recorded once. This TCR was recovered from a man aged 50-59 years with active COVID-19. The sample comprised peripheral blood.

Here the CDR3 DNA reads TGCAGCGTGGGGGACCGACTAGCCCGACAGACCCAGTACTTC. It encodes CSVGDRLARQTQYF. The chain has TRBV29-1 and TRBJ2-5; 7 positions match TRBD2. The J segment lost 6 bases and the V segment lost 6 bases, leaving 13 bases of the junction unmatched. This CDR3 contains 14 residues. Germline loops: CDR1 SQVTM, CDR2 ANQGSEA.